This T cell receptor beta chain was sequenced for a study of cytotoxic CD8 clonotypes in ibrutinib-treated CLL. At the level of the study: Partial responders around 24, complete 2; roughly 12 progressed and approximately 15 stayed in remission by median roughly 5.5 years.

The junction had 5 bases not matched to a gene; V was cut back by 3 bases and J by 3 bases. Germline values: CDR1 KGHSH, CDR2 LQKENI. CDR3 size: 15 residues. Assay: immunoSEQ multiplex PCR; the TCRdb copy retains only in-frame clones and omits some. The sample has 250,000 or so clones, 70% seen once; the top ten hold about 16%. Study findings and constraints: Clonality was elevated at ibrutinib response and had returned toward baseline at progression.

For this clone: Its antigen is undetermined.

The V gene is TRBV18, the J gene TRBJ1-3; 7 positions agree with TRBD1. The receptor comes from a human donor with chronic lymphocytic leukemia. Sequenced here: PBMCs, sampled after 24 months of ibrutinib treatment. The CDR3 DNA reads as TGTGCCAGCTCACCGGGCAGGGGGAGTGGAAACACCATATATTTT. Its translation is CASSPGRGSGNTIYF. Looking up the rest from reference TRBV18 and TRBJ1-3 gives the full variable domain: NAGVMQNPRHLVRRRGQEARLRCSPMKGHSHVYWYRQLPEEGLKFMVYLQKENIIDESGMPKERFSAEFPKEGPSILRIQQVVRGDSAAYFCASSPGRGSGNTIYFGEGSWLTVV.